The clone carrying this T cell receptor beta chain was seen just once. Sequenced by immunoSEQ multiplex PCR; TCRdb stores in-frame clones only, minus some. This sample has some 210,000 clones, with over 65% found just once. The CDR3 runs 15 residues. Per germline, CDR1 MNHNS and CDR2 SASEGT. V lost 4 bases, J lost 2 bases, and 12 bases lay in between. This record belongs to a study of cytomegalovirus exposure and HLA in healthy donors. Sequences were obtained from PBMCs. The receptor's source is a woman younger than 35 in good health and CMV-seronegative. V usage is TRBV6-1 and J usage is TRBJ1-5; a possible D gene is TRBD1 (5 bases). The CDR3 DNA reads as TGTGCCAGCAGTGTGGGGCAGGGCCGCAATCAGCCCCAGCATTTT. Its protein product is CASSVGQGRNQPQHF.